This T cell receptor beta chain is from a study of blood T cell repertoires in COVID-19. Across the study: Sites in the United States, Italy and Spain provided acute and convalescent COVID-19 samples.

There are a few counts of this clone. In the original workflow: Amplified reference gene primers provided the basis for estimating nucleated cell counts. Sequenced by immunoSEQ multiplex PCR; TCRdb stores in-frame clones only, minus some. V and J calls and clone size are those listed in that table; D and trimming were worked out from the DNA. Of 100,000 to 150,000 clones listed, roughly 83% were seen once; the top ten hold roughly 35%. Material for sequencing was peripheral blood. This TCR was recovered from a man aged 40-55 years with active or convalescent COVID-19.

For the CDR3, the DNA is TGTGCCAGCAGCCTCGCAACAGGGGCGGGCAATCAGCCCCAGCATTTT. This translates into CASSLATGAGNQPQHF. This rearrangement joins TRBV7-2 to TRBJ1-5; the match to TRBD1 covers 7 bases. CDR1 is SGHTA, CDR2 FQGNSA, per germline. Losses at the gene ends were 5 bases for V and 2 bases for J; bases not matched to a gene: 9. CDR3 length: 16 amino acids.